This record looks at one TCR beta chain sequence and its context. RNA transcripts gave rise to amplified TCR beta CDR3 regions. TCR CDR3 regions were first amplified by RT-PCR with HTBI primers. MiXCR, run by TCRdb on the multiplex PCR reads, gives a single entry per CDR3 protein. The sample carries about 480,000 distinct CDR3 sequences, around an eighth recorded once. The record originates from a study of T cells in Graves' hyperthyroidism and ophthalmopathy. CDR3 length equals 15 residues. In germline, CDR1 is LNHDA, CDR2 SQIVND (reference sequence). Trimming stripped 2 bases from V and 0 bases from J, with 10 bases between.

V gene TRBV19 combines with J gene TRBJ1-1; a weak D match, TRBD1 (5 bases). Sequenced material: blood. The TCR originated in a woman aged 18-30 years with Graves' hyperthyroidism. CDR3 amino acids: CASSIRGGMNTEAFF. The DNA of the CDR3 is TGTGCCAGTAGTATACGGGGGGGAATGAACACTGAAGCTTTCTTT.